Described below is a single T cell receptor beta chain sequence and its context. Antigen: not known. This entry comes from a study of T cell responses to AZD1222 COVID-19 vaccine. Notes on the study in general: Nearly half of spike-specific TCRs reportedly target variant regions that are unmutated in the B.1.351 and B.1.1.7 variants. Baseline antibody screening turned up just a handful of seropositive AZD1222 recipients. The donor group comprised mostly white British people and more females; the analysis possibly underestimated clonal diversity. Repertoires in all cases were sampled only once the peak T cell response had passed.

Assay used: immunoSEQ multiplex PCR; TCRdb lists only in-frame clones, some missing. This sample has more than 75,000 clones, with about 90% found just once. The receptor was derived from an adult in good health. The material was peripheral blood, obtained on day 0 of AZD1222 vaccination.

CDR3 sequence (DNA): TGTGCCAGCAGTGCCCCACTCCTGGGTGGCTACACCTTC. Its protein product is CASSAPLLGGYTF. This sequence joins TRBV28 and TRBJ1-2; D remains unclear. The CDR3 totals 13 residues. Between the trimmed V and J ends, which lost 5 bases and 7 bases, there was a span of 14 bases. CDR1 is MDHEN, CDR2 SYDVKM, per germline.